Below are 10 T cell receptor beta chains sequenced from a single sample in a study of CXCR3-negative and CXCR3-positive naive CD8 T cells. Study observations and caveats: When CXCR3-positive naive cells were set against CXCR3-negative naive cells, the former had more hydrophobic TRB CDR3s.

The TRB libraries of cDNA were built by UMI-labeled 5' RACE. Reprocessing the 5' RACE reads, TCRdb reports a single entry for every CDR3 protein and omits DNA. This sample carries about 150,000 distinct CDR3 sequences, with around 0.5% going to the ten biggest clones. The antigens these receptors bind are not known. Sequenced input: naive CXCR3+ CD8+ T cells from blood. Stated subset: CD45RO-CCR7+CD27+CD95- naive CD8+ T cells expressing CXCR3 (TNR3+). These receptors were collected from a human donor in good health. Some clones in this sample may be carry-over from other donors' samples.

The chain has TRBV29-1 and TRBJ1-1; TCRdb calls TRBD1, which cannot be checked without DNA. The germline V gene encodes CDR1 SQVTM and CDR2 ANQGSEA. The CDR3 runs to 12 residues. CDR3 in amino acids: CSVRDRATEAFF. Supplemented by reference TRBV29-1 and TRBJ1-1, the full variable domain reads SAVISQKPSRDICQRGTSLTIQCQVDSQVTMMFWYRQQPGQSLTLIATANQGSEATYESGFVIDKFPISRPNLTFSTLTVSNMSPEDSSIYLCSVRDRATEAFFGQGTRLTVV.

The chain links TRBV20-1 to TRBJ2-5; lacking DNA, the TRBD2 call made by TCRdb goes unchecked. This CDR3 is 18 amino acids long. Germline assignment: CDR1 DFQATT and CDR2 SNEGSKA (reference sequence). The CDR3 sequence is CSASSGEGRRRLQETQYF.

The V gene is TRBV21-1, the J gene TRBJ2-6; checking the TCRdb D call of TRBD2 is not possible without DNA. TRBV21-1 is a pseudogene segment. The CDR3 length is 16 residues. CDR3 protein: CASSLKGGGEGNVLTF.

The rearrangement joins TRBV7-6 to TRBJ2-2; TCRdb indicates TRBD1, and absent DNA this call remains unverified. CDR1 is SGHVS and CDR2 is FNYEAQ in the germline V gene. This CDR3 region has 13 residues. The CDR3 is CASSPGLGGELFF.

V gene TRBV29-1 combines with J gene TRBJ2-7. CDR1 and CDR2 from the germline V gene are SQVTM and ANQGSEA. The CDR3 is 13 residues long. The CDR3 loop reads CSVGFRGLYEQYF.

The chain combines TRBV10-3 with TRBJ2-7. Germline values: CDR1 ENHRY, CDR2 SYGVKD. The CDR3 contains 11 residues. This CDR3 is CAISHGNERYF.

The gene calls are TRBV29-1 and TRBJ2-1; the D call of TRBD1 rests on TCRdb alone, since no DNA is present to check it. This CDR3 has 13 amino acids. CDR1 SQVTM and CDR2 ANQGSEA come from the germline V gene. CDR3: CSVGGGIGNEQFF.

The V call is TRBV7-2, the J call TRBJ2-1. Germline V gene lookup returns CDR1 SGHTA and CDR2 FQGNSA. There are 17 residues in the CDR3. CDR3 sequence: CASSLEFGVGAYNEQFF.

The chain combines TRBV11-2 with TRBJ1-2. This CDR3 is 14 amino acids long. Per germline, CDR1 SGHAT and CDR2 FQNNGV. CDR3 sequence: CASSFLIQPYGYTF.

The V and J genes are TRBV21-1 and TRBJ1-1; TCRdb proposes TRBD1, but this gene call is untestable without DNA. TRBV21-1 represents a pseudogene. The CDR3 extends over 14 amino acids. The CDR3 sequence is CASSYGQRNTEAFF.